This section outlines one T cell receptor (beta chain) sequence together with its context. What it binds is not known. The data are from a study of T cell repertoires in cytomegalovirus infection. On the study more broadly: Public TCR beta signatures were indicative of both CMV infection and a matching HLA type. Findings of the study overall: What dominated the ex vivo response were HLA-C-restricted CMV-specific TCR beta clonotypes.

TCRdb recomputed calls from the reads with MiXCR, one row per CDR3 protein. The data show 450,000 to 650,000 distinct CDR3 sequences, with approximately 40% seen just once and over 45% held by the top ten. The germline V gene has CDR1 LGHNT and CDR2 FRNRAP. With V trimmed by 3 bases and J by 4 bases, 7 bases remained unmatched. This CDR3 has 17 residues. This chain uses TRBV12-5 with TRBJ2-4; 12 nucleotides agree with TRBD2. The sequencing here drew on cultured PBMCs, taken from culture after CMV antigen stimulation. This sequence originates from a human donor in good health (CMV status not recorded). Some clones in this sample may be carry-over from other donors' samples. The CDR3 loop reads CASGFVGLAGTKNIQYF. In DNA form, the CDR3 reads TGTGCTAGTGGTTTCGTTGGACTAGCGGGGACAAAAAACATTCAGTACTTC. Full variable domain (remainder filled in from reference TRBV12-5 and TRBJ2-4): DARVTQTPRHKVTEMGQEVTMRCQPILGHNTVFWYRQTMMQGLELLAYFRNRAPLDDSGMPKDRFSAEMPDATLATLKIQPSEPRDSAVYFCASGFVGLAGTKNIQYFGAGTRLSVL.